This TCR beta chain comes out of a study of cytomegalovirus exposure and HLA in healthy donors (dated by TCRdb to about 2017). Concerning the study at large: A later analysis indicated that the 130 or so validation repertoires were generated on the platform also employed for the roughly 730 repertoires of the first cohort. The study was designed to test whether signatures of past pathogen exposure could be identified by cataloging public T cell receptors. Besides the first cohort of roughly 700 subjects, a separate validation cohort made up of 95 to 150 different subjects was used. To predict cytomegalovirus infection status, the study combined high-throughput TCR immunosequencing, statistical association of individual TCRs with disease status, and machine learning. Summary of the overall study and its limitations: In both the original and validation cohorts, the classifier was reported to diagnose cytomegalovirus status with high specificity and sensitivity. A later analysis had no HLA typing for the validation cohort, so co-occurrence there was scored across all 130 or so repertoires. While some public TCRs were present in many individuals, most TCR sequences turned up only very rarely across donors. A total of some 180 TCR beta chains were listed by the study as associated with cytomegalovirus. Of the cluster scores, 85% to 95% were above 0 in a later analysis, which found that TCRs clustered in the first cohort also tended to co-occur in the 130 or so validation repertoires. The authors suggested that the approach could potentially be generalized to other disease states and immunological phenotypes. A few of the identified cytomegalovirus-associated TCR beta chains were confirmed in vitro to be specific for cytomegalovirus antigens.

Of note for this clone: There is no known antigen for this receptor. No much larger clone is present one base from it, and per-base qualities are unavailable.

The junction shows trimming of 4 bases on V and 5 bases on J, plus 15 bases between the germline ends. Its CDR3 holds 14 amino acids, cysteine through phenylalanine. Only the CDR3 DNA stays, 42 bases, in frame from base 1. CDR1 and CDR2 are read off the germline V gene as SGHRS and YFSETQ. Libraries were prepared through the immunoSEQ multiplex PCR assay. The published analysis was carried out like this. A statistical classification framework was built for diagnosing cytomegalovirus status from the catalog of TCR beta chain sequences. TCRdb took over this immuneACCESS table, retaining in-frame rearrangements with V and J assigned. Such tables are incomplete; in checked studies, under half of the missing clones stem from an unresolved V gene, and the remainder is unexplained. The V and J calls and clone size were taken over from that table, and D and trimming were inferred from the DNA. The sample yields 200,000 to 300,000 clones; approximately 86% were counted once. The ten largest make up 0.95% to 1.5% of the sample.

The donors were included in the validation cohort of over a hundred subjects, a group kept apart from the approximately 650-subject first cohort. The TCR sequence derives from a woman under 40 in good health and CMV-seropositive. The sample consisted of PBMCs. The chain is encoded by TRBV5-1 joined to TRBJ2-5; TRBD2 is perhaps the D gene, given 5 matching bases. The CDR3 reads CASSLRPGGETQYF. The DNA sequence is as follows: TGCGCCAGCAGCCTCAGGCCGGGCGGGGAGACCCAGTACTTC.